One sample yielded the 23 T cell receptor beta chains listed below, sequenced in a study of OX40 agonist ivuxolimab in advanced cancers. Sequencing was performed with immunoSEQ multiplex PCR; in TCRdb, only in-frame clones are kept and a portion is missing. The sample includes fewer than 60,000 clones, approximately 90% of them seen just once. The material was CD4+ or CD8+ T cells sorted from blood, obtained in a trial of the OX40 agonist ivuxolimab. The receptors originated from an adult with an advanced solid tumor such as melanoma, head and neck, liver or kidney cancer.

The genes are TRBV9 and TRBJ2-7, with D uncertain. The CDR3 has 14 residues. The V gene's germline CDR1 is SGDLS and CDR2 YYNGEE. Trimming stripped 0 bases from V and 0 bases from J, with 7 bases between. The CDR3 region has the DNA TGTGCCAGCAGCGTAGAGGACCTCTCCTACGAGCAGTACTTC. Protein: CASSVEDLSYEQYF. The complete variable domain, with remaining parts taken from reference TRBV9 and TRBJ2-7, reads DSGVTQTPKHLITATGQRVTLRCSPRSGDLSVYWYQQSLDQGLQFLIQYYNGEERAKGNILERFSAQQFPDLHSELNLSSLELGDSALYFCASSVEDLSYEQYFGPGTRLTVT.

This rearrangement joins TRBV5-1 to TRBJ1-1; a possible D gene is TRBD1 (6 bases). Trimming took off 2 bases at V and 6 bases at J, with 11 bases between the two ends. The CDR3 loop spans 13 amino acids. Germline CDR1 reads SGHRS; CDR2 reads YFSETQ. The CDR3 reads CASSFGQFPEAFF. In nucleotides, the CDR3 is TGCGCCAGCAGCTTCGGACAGTTCCCTGAAGCTTTCTTT.

The chain has TRBV4-1 and TRBJ2-5, with 8 bases identical to TRBD1. Losses at the gene ends were 4 bases for V and 1 base for J; bases not matched to a gene: 2. CDR3 length: 14 residues. CDR1 and CDR2 from the germline V gene are MGHRA and YSYEKL. CDR3 coding DNA: TGCGCCAGCAGCCCTGGACAGGGCCAAGAGACCCAGTACTTC. Translated: CASSPGQGQETQYF.

The chain combines TRBV27 with TRBJ2-2; 9 bases align to TRBD2. Germline V gene data show CDR1 as MNHEY and CDR2 as SMNVEV (reference sequence). Trimming at V came to 5 bases and at J to 5 bases, leaving 0 bases not matched to a gene. The CDR3 length is 13 residues. The CDR3 DNA sequence: TGTGCCAGCAGTCTAGCGGGGACCGGGGAGCTGTTTTTT. The encoded protein is CASSLAGTGELFF.

The chain combines TRBV7-2 with TRBJ2-7; 12 nucleotides align to TRBD2. Trimming took 0 bases from V and 3 from J; bases not matched to a gene: 6. There are 17 residues in the CDR3. Germline CDR1 is SGHTA and CDR2 is FQGNSA. The CDR3 spells CASSLAGGLAGLYEQYF. As DNA, the CDR3 is TGTGCCAGCAGCTTAGCGGGAGGACTAGCGGGGCTCTACGAGCAGTACTTC.

CDR3 DNA: TGTGCCAGTACCTGGACAGGGGGTTATAATTCACCCCTCCACTTT. Protein product: CASTWTGGYNSPLHF. This rearrangement joins TRBV19 to TRBJ1-6; TRBD1 matches at 10 bases. The V segment lost 7 bases and the J segment 4 bases; nucleotides outside the gene matches: 4. Germline V lookup: CDR1 LNHDA, CDR2 SQIVND (reference sequence). This CDR3 comprises 15 residues.

The rearrangement links TRBV6-5 to TRBJ2-7, with D uncertain. Trimming pared 2 bases from V and 0 bases from J, leaving 14 bases between. Germline CDR1 MNHEY, CDR2 SVGAGI. The CDR3 sequence is 16 residues long. CDR3 sequence (DNA): TGTGCCAGCAGTTACGCTCTCTCCTTAGGCTCCTACGAGCAGTACTTC. This gives the protein CASSYALSLGSYEQYF.

V usage is TRBV7-2 and J usage is TRBJ2-7; possible D gene TRBD1, 6 bases. This CDR3 has 14 amino acids. V was trimmed by 3 bases and J by 4 bases, leaving 13 bases between them. CDR1 and CDR2 (germline): SGHTA, FQGNSA. CDR3 sequence: CASSFRGSGYEQYF. CDR3 in DNA: TGTGCCAGCAGCTTCAGGGGATCGGGATACGAGCAGTACTTC.

V usage is TRBV27 and J usage is TRBJ1-1, with 8 bases lining up with TRBD1. The J segment lost 5 bases and the V segment lost 2 bases, leaving 4 bases of the junction unmatched. CDR1 is MNHEY and CDR2 is SMNVEV in the germline V gene (reference sequence). The CDR3 sequence is 14 residues long. CDR3 amino acids: CASSLGQGWTEAFF. CDR3 in DNA: TGTGCCAGCAGTTTAGGACAGGGTTGGACTGAAGCTTTCTTT.

This chain uses TRBV4-1 with TRBJ2-1, with 9 bases aligning to TRBD2. The V gene's germline CDR1 is MGHRA and CDR2 YSYEKL. This CDR3 has 17 amino acids. Losses at the gene ends were 1 base for V and 9 bases for J; bases not matched to a gene: 13. The CDR3 sequence: CASSQAPGASGVSEQFF. The CDR3 region has the DNA TGCGCCAGCAGCCAAGCCCCAGGGGCTAGCGGGGTTAGTGAGCAGTTCTTC.

The V gene is TRBV7-9, the J gene TRBJ2-3, with 9 bases aligning to TRBD2. CDR1 SEHNR and CDR2 FQNEAQ come from the germline V gene (reference sequence). Trimming at V came to 0 bases and at J to 1 base, leaving 8 bases not matched to a gene. CDR3 size: 18 residues. The CDR3 DNA follows: TGTGCCAGCAGCTTAGCAGTTGGCGGGGGGGCGGGCACAGATACGCAGTATTTT. Its translation: CASSLAVGGGAGTDTQYF.

The chain couples TRBV27 to TRBJ2-6, with 7 bases identical to TRBD2. V gave up 2 bases and J gave up 4 bases; unmatched junction bases: 2. CDR1 is MNHEY and CDR2 is SMNVEV in the germline V gene (reference sequence). The CDR3 has 15 residues. In DNA form, the CDR3 reads TGTGCCAGCAGTTTAGGGGGGGAAGGGGCCAACGTCCTGACTTTC. Translated, it gives CASSLGGEGANVLTF.

CDR3: CASGPWARRDQPQHF. CDR3 DNA: TGTGCCAGCGGCCCGTGGGCAAGAAGGGATCAGCCCCAGCATTTT. The chain is built from TRBV5-6 and TRBJ1-5; D is unclear. Germline CDR1 and CDR2: SGHDT and YYEEEE. The CDR3 covers 15 residues. Between the trimmed V and J ends, which lost 7 bases and 5 bases, there was a span of 19 bases.

The chain uses TRBV5-1 and TRBJ1-3; D not resolved. Per the germline V gene, CDR1 is SGHRS and CDR2 is YFSETQ. There are 15 residues in the CDR3. V lost 0 bases to trimming and J lost 4 bases, with 11 bases between them. The CDR3 sequence is CASSLGLGTGNTIYF. The CDR3 nucleotides are TGCGCCAGCAGCTTGGGGCTGGGAACGGGAAACACCATATATTTT.

CDR3 in amino acids: CASSQLHLVPGELFF. The CDR3 DNA follows: TGCGCCAGCAGCCAACTACATTTGGTACCCGGGGAGCTGTTTTTT. The genes are TRBV4-1 and TRBJ2-2; no reliable D call. CDR1 and CDR2 from the germline V gene are MGHRA and YSYEKL. Trimming left V 2 bases short and J 6 bases short, with 13 bases between. This CDR3 spans 15 amino acids.

The V and J genes are TRBV29-1 and TRBJ1-6; D is uncertain. The V and J ends lost 6 bases and 10 bases respectively, with 22 bases between them. Per the germline V gene, CDR1 is SQVTM and CDR2 is ANQGSEA. The CDR3 spans 15 residues. The CDR3 DNA sequence: TGCAGCGTGGTAGGGCCAGTGTGGGGATGGTCACCCCTCCACTTT. Translation: CSVVGPVWGWSPLHF.

The rearrangement joins TRBV7-8 to TRBJ2-7; possible D gene TRBD2, 6 bases. From germline, CDR1 is SGHVS and CDR2 FQNEAQ. Deletions cut 2 bases from V and 6 bases from J, with 8 bases between. CDR3 length equals 12 residues. CDR3 residues: CASSLQGLEQYF. The CDR3 DNA sequence: TGTGCCAGCAGCTTACAGGGACTCGAGCAGTACTTC.

A single count supports this clone. The chain recombines TRBV15 with TRBJ2-5; D perhaps matches TRBD2 (5 bases). CDR3 length: 16 residues. CDR1 LNHNV and CDR2 YYDKDF come from the germline V gene (reference sequence). V lost 2 bases and J 2 bases, leaving 15 bases between the germline ends. The CDR3 sequence: CATSRPVESGQETQYF. DNA of the CDR3: TGTGCCACCAGCAGACCGGTTGAGAGCGGACAAGAGACCCAGTACTTC.

This clone was picked up a small number of times. The chain joins TRBV30 to TRBJ1-1, with D possibly being TRBD1 (5 bases). Germline V CDR1 and CDR2: GTSNPN, SVGIG (reference sequence). With 5 bases removed from V and 1 base from J, the gap between germline ends came to 8 bases. This CDR3 has 12 amino acids. The DNA of the CDR3 is TGTGCCTGGGGGACGGGGAACACTGAAGCTTTCTTT. Residues: CAWGTGNTEAFF.

V usage is TRBV6-5 and J usage is TRBJ2-3; 8 nucleotides match TRBD1. CDR3 size: 15 residues. Germline CDR1 reads MNHEY; CDR2 reads SVGAGI. V trimming: 0 bases; J trimming: 6 bases; junction bases outside the gene matches: 5. Here the CDR3 reads CASSYSDREDDTQYF. In nucleotides, the CDR3 is TGTGCCAGCAGTTACTCGGACAGGGAGGACGATACGCAGTATTTT.

The rearrangement joins TRBV5-4 to TRBJ2-1, with D hard to call. V was shortened by 2 bases and J by 10 bases, with 10 bases between the two germline ends. This CDR3 spans 12 amino acids. The germline V gene encodes CDR1 SGHNT and CDR2 YYREEE (reference sequence). This CDR3 is CASSFGVYEQFF. CDR3 coding DNA: TGTGCCAGCAGCTTTGGGGTATACGAGCAGTTCTTC. The variable domain in full, completed from reference TRBV5-4 and TRBJ2-1, reads ETGVTQSPTHLIKTRGQQVTLRCSSQSGHNTVSWYQQALGQGPQFIFQYYREEENGRGNFPPRFSGLQFPNYSSELNVNALELDDSALYLCASSFGVYEQFFGPGTRLTVL.

V and J are TRBV5-5 and TRBJ2-7; TRBD1 might be the D (5 bases). The V end lost 3 bases, the J end lost 0 bases, and 7 bases lay between the germline ends. The CDR3 length is 13 residues. Germline V gene sequence: CDR1 SGHKS, CDR2 YYEKEE (reference sequence). The CDR3 reads CASSSGFSYEQYF. The CDR3 DNA is TGTGCCAGCAGCTCAGGGTTCTCCTACGAGCAGTACTTC.

V and J are TRBV7-3 and TRBJ1-1; D is unresolved. CDR3 length: 13 residues. Trimming removed 6 bases from V and 7 bases from J, with 15 bases in between. CDR1 is SGHTA and CDR2 is FQGTGA in the germline V gene. The CDR3 here is CASRPTPGLEAFF. DNA of the CDR3: TGTGCCAGCAGGCCTACTCCGGGCCTTGAAGCTTTCTTT.